This passage covers 29 T cell receptor beta chains from one sample sequenced in a study of T cells in localized non-small cell lung cancer. Sequenced by immunoSEQ multiplex PCR; TCRdb stores in-frame clones only, minus some. The sample has about 82,000 clones, less than 85% seen once. Sequenced here: PBMCs, sampled before any cancer treatment. The receptors originated from a man between 40 and 70 years old with stage II squamous cell lung carcinoma.

V is TRBV18 and J is TRBJ1-2; 10 nucleotides match TRBD1. This CDR3 comprises 14 residues. Germline loops: CDR1 KGHSH, CDR2 LQKENI. Trimming cost V 3 bases and J 7 bases; bases outside gene matches: 5. CDR3 DNA sequence: TGTGCCAGCTCACCCGGGACAGGGGCTGGTGGCTACACCTTC. Translated: CASSPGTGAGGYTF. Complete variable domain (other parts from reference TRBV18 and TRBJ1-2): NAGVMQNPRHLVRRRGQEARLRCSPMKGHSHVYWYRQLPEEGLKFMVYLQKENIIDESGMPKERFSAEFPKEGPSILRIQQVVRGDSAAYFCASSPGTGAGGYTFGSGTRLTVV.

The chain employs TRBV7-2 and TRBJ2-7; D is ambiguous. The CDR3 consists of 14 residues. V lost 1 base and J 1 base, leaving 8 bases between the germline ends. The V gene's germline CDR1 is SGHTA and CDR2 FQGNSA. CDR3 protein: CASSLEILSYEQYF. The CDR3 coding sequence is TGTGCCAGCAGCTTAGAGATCCTATCCTACGAGCAGTACTTC.

The CDR3 is CASSGEGGNGYTF. CDR3 sequence (DNA): TGTGCCAGCAGCGGCGAGGGAGGGAACGGCTACACCTTC. The chain carries TRBV9 and TRBJ1-2, with D uncertain. The CDR3 loop spans 13 amino acids. Trimming cost V 3 bases and J 8 bases, with 14 bases left between them. CDR1 SGDLS and CDR2 YYNGEE come from the germline V gene.

In DNA, the CDR3 is TGTGCCAGCAGTTTACTAACTAGCGGGGGCCTCTTTGATGAGCAGTTCTTC. The encoded protein is CASSLLTSGGLFDEQFF. V gene TRBV28 combines with J gene TRBJ2-1; TRBD2 agrees at 11 bases. The J segment lost 8 bases and the V segment lost 2 bases, leaving 11 bases of the junction unmatched. The CDR3 sequence is 17 residues long. Germline V CDR1 and CDR2: MDHEN, SYDVKM. Full variable domain (outside the CDR3, taken from reference TRBV28 and TRBJ2-1): DVKVTQSSRYLVKRTGEKVFLECVQDMDHENMFWYRQDPGLGLRLIYFSYDVKMKEKGDIPEGYSVSREKKERFSLILESASTNQTSMYLCASSLLTSGGLFDEQFFGPGTRLTVL.

The chain combines TRBV5-4 with TRBJ1-2, with 7 bases fitting TRBD1. The germline CDR1 and CDR2 sequences are SGHNT and YYREEE (reference sequence). The V segment lost 4 bases and the J segment 14 bases; nucleotides outside the gene matches: 8. The CDR3 totals 11 residues. CDR3 DNA: TGTGCCAGCAGCGACAGGGTGGGGCATACCTTC. This encodes CASSDRVGHTF.

This clone appeared a few times. The same CDR3 is also encoded by other DNA sequences in this sample. The CDR3 loop is CASSPGQSYEQYF. CDR3 in DNA: TGTGCCAGCTCACCCGGACAGTCCTACGAGCAGTACTTC. The rearrangement links TRBV18 to TRBJ2-7; D might be TRBD1 (6 bases). Looked up from germline, CDR1 is KGHSH and CDR2 is LQKENI. Trimming took off 3 bases at V and 1 base at J, with 7 bases between the two ends. The CDR3 length is 13 residues.

The chain couples TRBV5-5 to TRBJ2-7; TRBD1 matches at 7 bases. Germline V gene data show CDR1 as SGHKS and CDR2 as YYEKEE (reference sequence). The CDR3 has 17 residues. The J segment lost 3 bases and the V segment lost 0 bases, leaving 12 bases of the junction unmatched. CDR3 nucleotides: TGTGCCAGCAGCTTGGAGTGGTTTGCGACAGGGAGCTACGAGCAGTACTTC. It codes for CASSLEWFATGSYEQYF.

This clone was counted between two and nine times. The V and J genes are TRBV9 and TRBJ2-1; 12 positions match TRBD2. V lost 0 bases to trimming and J lost 4 bases; unmatched junction nucleotides: 2. This CDR3 is 16 amino acids long. The germline V gene has CDR1 SGDLS and CDR2 YYNGEE. The CDR3 region is CASSVATSGGYNEQFF. CDR3 in DNA: TGTGCCAGCAGCGTAGCTACTAGCGGGGGGTACAATGAGCAGTTCTTC.

The genes are TRBV7-9 and TRBJ2-2; D tentatively reads TRBD1 or TRBD2 (6 bases each). There are 16 residues in the CDR3. V gave up 4 bases and J gave up 3 bases, with 15 bases separating them. Per germline, CDR1 SEHNR and CDR2 FQNEAQ (reference sequence). As DNA, the CDR3 is TGTGCCAGCAGCTGGGACATCTCGGGGGACACCGGGGAGCTGTTTTTT. Protein sequence: CASSWDISGDTGELFF.

The chain carries TRBV11-3 and TRBJ2-1, with 7 bases that match TRBD2. Germline V gene lookup returns CDR1 SGHNT and CDR2 YENEEA. The CDR3 spans 13 residues. J gave up 6 bases and V 5 bases, and 4 bases lay outside the gene matches. DNA for the CDR3: TGTGCCAGCAGCCCGGGACTATCCAATGAGCAGTTCTTC. Translating it yields CASSPGLSNEQFF.

The chain uses TRBV15 and TRBJ2-7; D perhaps matches TRBD1 (5 bases). Germline loops: CDR1 LNHNV, CDR2 YYDKDF (reference sequence). The CDR3 consists of 12 residues. Trimming cost V 5 bases and J 4 bases, with 9 bases left between them. The DNA for the CDR3 is TGTGCCACCAGCCCGACAGAATACGAGCAGTACTTC. Protein: CATSPTEYEQYF.

The chain has TRBV10-2 and TRBJ1-2; maybe TRBD1 (5 bases). The V end was cut by 7 bases, the J end by 4 bases, with 10 bases between. This CDR3 spans 12 amino acids. CDR1 and CDR2 (germline): WSHSY, SAAADI. CDR3 region: CASMTDSYGYTF. CDR3 sequence (DNA): TGCGCCAGCATGACAGACAGCTATGGCTACACCTTC.

This clone has only one observation. The CDR3 reads CASSYGQGMAGELFF. The CDR3, as DNA: TGTGCCAGCAGCTACGGACAGGGGATGGCCGGGGAGCTGTTTTTT. The chain couples TRBV11-3 to TRBJ2-2; 9 nucleotides agree with TRBD1. This CDR3 region has 15 residues. Germline V CDR1 and CDR2: SGHNT, YENEEA. V shed 4 bases and J 6 bases; nucleotides not matched to a gene: 6.

V gene TRBV4-1 combines with J gene TRBJ2-1; D unclear. Germline-derived CDR1 and CDR2 are MGHRA and YSYEKL. The ends were cut back, 0 bases at V and 4 bases at J, with 10 bases in the middle. This CDR3 has 15 residues. The CDR3 region is CASSQDYSGYNEQFF. The CDR3 nucleotides are TGCGCCAGCAGCCAAGACTATTCAGGATACAATGAGCAGTTCTTC.

The CDR3 DNA reads TGTGCCAGCAGCGCGCTGACAGGGTCCACTGAAGCTTTCTTT. Protein product: CASSALTGSTEAFF. The chain couples TRBV4-2 to TRBJ1-1, with 7 bases that match TRBD1. This CDR3 spans 14 amino acids. The J segment lost 4 bases and the V segment lost 5 bases, leaving 7 bases of the junction unmatched. Germline V gene sequence: CDR1 LGHNA, CDR2 YNFKEQ.

The chain has TRBV5-5 and TRBJ2-7, with TRBD1 matching 7 bases. V lost 3 bases, J lost 2 bases, and 5 bases stayed unmatched. The CDR3 loop spans 14 amino acids. Germline V lookup: CDR1 SGHKS, CDR2 YYEKEE (reference sequence). The CDR3 loop is CASSYRDSTYEQYF. CDR3 DNA sequence: TGTGCCAGCAGCTACCGGGACAGCACCTACGAGCAGTACTTC.

This sequence joins TRBV27 and TRBJ1-2; D may be TRBD1 (5 bases). The CDR3 spans 14 residues. CDR1 is MNHEY and CDR2 is SMNVEV in the germline V gene (reference sequence). V lost 2 bases and J lost 3, with 10 bases in between. This CDR3 is CASSLNRKYYGYTF. CDR3 nucleotides: TGTGCCAGCAGTTTAAACAGGAAATACTATGGCTACACCTTC.

The V call is TRBV4-2, the J call TRBJ2-7, with 10 bases lining up with TRBD2. CDR1 and CDR2 from the germline V gene are LGHNA and YNFKEQ. There are 18 residues in the CDR3. The V segment lost 0 bases and the J segment 1 base; nucleotides outside the gene matches: 9. The CDR3 loop is CASSQEVPGLAISYEQYF. For the CDR3, the DNA is TGTGCCAGCAGCCAAGAGGTGCCGGGACTAGCGATTTCCTACGAGCAGTACTTC.

There are a few counts of this clone. This sequence joins TRBV5-6 and TRBJ1-5, with a possible D match to TRBD1 (5 bases). Germline CDR1 SGHDT, CDR2 YYEEEE. The CDR3 is made up of 13 amino acids. V lost 6 bases, J lost 4 bases, and 11 bases lay in between. CDR3 region: CASTRWGNQPQHF. CDR3 coding DNA: TGTGCCAGCACCCGGTGGGGGAATCAGCCCCAGCATTTT.

This chain joins TRBV5-4 and TRBJ2-7, with TRBD2 matching over 7 bases. The CDR3 has 15 residues. Germline-derived CDR1 and CDR2 are SGHNT and YYREEE (reference sequence). V lost 0 bases, J lost 5 bases, and 8 bases stayed unmatched. The CDR3 here is CASSLAGLEYDEQYF. In DNA, the CDR3 is TGTGCCAGCAGCTTGGCCGGACTAGAATACGACGAGCAGTACTTC.

The V gene is TRBV14, the J gene TRBJ1-2; no reliable D call. This CDR3 region has 15 residues. V shed 3 bases and J shed 5 bases, with 16 bases lying between them. Germline lookup yields CDR1 SGHDN and CDR2 FVKESK. The CDR3 coding sequence is TGTGCCAGCAGCCAGGAACGTGGGCAGCCATATGGCTACACCTTC. Residues: CASSQERGQPYGYTF.

This clone was detected once. The chain combines TRBV6-1 with TRBJ2-7, with 7 bases lining up with TRBD2. CDR3 length equals 13 residues. Germline V gives CDR1 MNHNS, CDR2 SASEGT. Trimming removed 5 bases from V and 0 bases from J; junction bases left unmatched: 1. The CDR3 bases are TGTGCCAGCAGTCCGGGGGGCTCCTACGAGCAGTACTTC. It translates to CASSPGGSYEQYF.

For the CDR3, the DNA is TGTGCCATCAGCAGACTAGAGAGCACAGATACGCAGTATTTT. As protein: CAISRLESTDTQYF. The V call is TRBV10-3, the J call TRBJ2-3; TRBD2 might be the D (6 bases). This CDR3 is built from 14 residues. With 6 bases removed from V and 0 bases from J, the gap between germline ends came to 10 bases. Looked up from germline, CDR1 is ENHRY and CDR2 is SYGVKD.

The chain carries TRBV18 and TRBJ2-7, with 10 bases that match TRBD1. Per the germline V gene, CDR1 is KGHSH and CDR2 is LQKENI. V shed 4 bases and J 4 bases; nucleotides not matched to a gene: 7. The CDR3 extends over 15 amino acids. The CDR3 is CASSLDGQGEYEQYF. The CDR3 DNA is TGTGCCAGCTCACTAGATGGACAGGGGGAGTACGAGCAGTACTTC.

This chain joins TRBV7-2 and TRBJ2-1, with 10 nucleotides matching TRBD1. V was pared by 5 bases and J by 4 bases, with 5 bases of the junction left unmatched. The CDR3 runs 15 residues. Germline-derived CDR1 and CDR2 are SGHTA and FQGNSA. The CDR3 DNA reads TGTGCCAGCAGCCACCGGGACAGGGGTTACAATGAGCAGTTCTTC. Translating it yields CASSHRDRGYNEQFF.

In its sample, this clone is medium-sized. The CDR3 coding sequence is TGCGCCAGCAGCCAAGTGCCGGGACCTCCAGTATCCTACGAGCAGTACTTC. Translated: CASSQVPGPPVSYEQYF. The V gene is TRBV4-1, the J gene TRBJ2-7; either TRBD1 or TRBD2 may fit D (5 bases each). CDR1 and CDR2 from the germline V gene are MGHRA and YSYEKL. The CDR3 is 17 residues long. Trimming cost V 1 base and J 1 base, with 17 bases left between them.

There are many counts of this clone. The chain uses TRBV29-1 and TRBJ1-2, with D possibly matching TRBD1 (6 bases). V was trimmed by 3 bases and J by 8 bases, leaving 16 bases between them. This CDR3 region has 13 residues. Germline CDR1 SQVTM, CDR2 ANQGSEA. For the CDR3, the DNA is TGCAGCGTTGAGCAGGGGAGGGCCGGCGGCTACACCTTC. Amino acids: CSVEQGRAGGYTF.

The J gene is TRBJ1-1, the V gene TRBV5-4; no definite D call. This CDR3 has 13 residues. Germline V lookup: CDR1 SGHNT, CDR2 YYREEE (reference sequence). Between the trimmed V and J ends, which lost 0 bases and 5 bases, there was a span of 8 bases. CDR3 DNA sequence: TGTGCCAGCAGCTTGGCAGGCCGAACTGAAGCTTTCTTT. Amino acid sequence: CASSLAGRTEAFF.

The chain recombines TRBV28 with TRBJ1-5; 7 nucleotides agree with TRBD1. The CDR3 totals 18 residues. Looked up from germline, CDR1 is MDHEN and CDR2 is SYDVKM. V gave up 5 bases and J gave up 5 bases; unmatched junction bases: 18. The DNA for the CDR3 is TGTGCCAGCAGTCAATCGACAGGGATGGGTTCTGTAGATCAGCCCCAGCATTTT. This translates into CASSQSTGMGSVDQPQHF. The entire variable domain, with the rest obtained from reference TRBV28 and TRBJ1-5, is as follows: DVKVTQSSRYLVKRTGEKVFLECVQDMDHENMFWYRQDPGLGLRLIYFSYDVKMKEKGDIPEGYSVSREKKERFSLILESASTNQTSMYLCASSQSTGMGSVDQPQHFGDGTRLSIL.